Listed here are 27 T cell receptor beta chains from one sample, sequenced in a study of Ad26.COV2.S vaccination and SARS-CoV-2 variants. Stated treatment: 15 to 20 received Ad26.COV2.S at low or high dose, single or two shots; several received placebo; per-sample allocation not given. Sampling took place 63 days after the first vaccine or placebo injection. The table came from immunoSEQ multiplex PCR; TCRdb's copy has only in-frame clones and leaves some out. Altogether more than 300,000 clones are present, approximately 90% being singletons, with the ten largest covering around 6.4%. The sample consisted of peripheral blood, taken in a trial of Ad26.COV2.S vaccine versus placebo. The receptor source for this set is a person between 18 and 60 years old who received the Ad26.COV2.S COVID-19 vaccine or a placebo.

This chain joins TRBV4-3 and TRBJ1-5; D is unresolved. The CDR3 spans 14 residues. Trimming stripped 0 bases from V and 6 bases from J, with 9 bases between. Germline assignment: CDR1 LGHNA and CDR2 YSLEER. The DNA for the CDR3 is TGCGCCAGCAGCCAAGATTATAAGGCTCAGCCCCAGCATTTT. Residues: CASSQDYKAQPQHF.

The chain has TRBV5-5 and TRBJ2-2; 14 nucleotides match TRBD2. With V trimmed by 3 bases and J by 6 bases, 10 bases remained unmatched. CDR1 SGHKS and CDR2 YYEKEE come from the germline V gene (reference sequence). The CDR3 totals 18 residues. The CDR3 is CASSSSSGTSGRAGELFF. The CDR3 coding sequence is TGTGCCAGCAGCTCCTCCTCCGGGACTAGCGGGAGAGCCGGGGAGCTGTTTTTT.

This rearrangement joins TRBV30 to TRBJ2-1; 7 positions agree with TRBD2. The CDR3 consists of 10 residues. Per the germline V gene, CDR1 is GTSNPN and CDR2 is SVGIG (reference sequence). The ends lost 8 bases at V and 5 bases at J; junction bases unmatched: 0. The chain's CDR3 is CAAGDNEQFF. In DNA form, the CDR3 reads TGTGCCGCGGGAGACAATGAGCAGTTCTTC.

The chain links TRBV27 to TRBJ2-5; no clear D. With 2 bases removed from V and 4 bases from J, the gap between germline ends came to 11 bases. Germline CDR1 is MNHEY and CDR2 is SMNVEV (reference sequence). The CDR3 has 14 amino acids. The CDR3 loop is CASSLMPKGETQYF. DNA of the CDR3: TGTGCCAGCAGTTTAATGCCAAAGGGAGAGACCCAGTACTTC.

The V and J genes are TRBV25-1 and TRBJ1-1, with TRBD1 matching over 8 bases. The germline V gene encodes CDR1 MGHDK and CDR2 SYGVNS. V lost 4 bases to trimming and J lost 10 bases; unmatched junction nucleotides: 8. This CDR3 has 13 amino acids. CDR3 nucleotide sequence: TGTGCCAGCAGTGCACAGGGGGGTGATGGAGCTTTCTTT. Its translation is CASSAQGGDGAFF.

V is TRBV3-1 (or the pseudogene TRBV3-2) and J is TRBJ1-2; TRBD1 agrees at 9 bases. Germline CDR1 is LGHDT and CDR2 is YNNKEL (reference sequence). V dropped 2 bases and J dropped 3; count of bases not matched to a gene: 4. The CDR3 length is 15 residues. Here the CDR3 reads CASSQWDRADYGYTF. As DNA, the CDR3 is TGTGCCAGCAGCCAATGGGACAGGGCGGACTATGGCTACACCTTC.

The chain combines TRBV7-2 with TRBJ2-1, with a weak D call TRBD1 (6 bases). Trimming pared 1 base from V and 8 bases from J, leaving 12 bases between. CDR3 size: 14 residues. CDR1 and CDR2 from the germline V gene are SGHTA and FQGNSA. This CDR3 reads CASSLDSGVDEQFF. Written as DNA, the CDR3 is TGTGCCAGCAGCTTAGATTCAGGGGTGGATGAGCAGTTCTTC. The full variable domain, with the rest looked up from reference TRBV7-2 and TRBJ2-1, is GAGVSQSPSNKVTEKGKDVELRCDPISGHTALYWYRQSLGQGLEFLIYFQGNSAPDKSGLPSDRFSAERTGGSVSTLTIQRTQQEDSAVYLCASSLDSGVDEQFFGPGTRLTVL.

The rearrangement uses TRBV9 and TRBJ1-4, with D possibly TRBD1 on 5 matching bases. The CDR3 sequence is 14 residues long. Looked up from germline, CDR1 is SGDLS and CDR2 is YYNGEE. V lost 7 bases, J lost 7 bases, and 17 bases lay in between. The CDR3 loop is CASGEGNIGEKLFF. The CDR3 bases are TGTGCCAGCGGCGAGGGGAATATCGGTGAAAAACTGTTTTTT.

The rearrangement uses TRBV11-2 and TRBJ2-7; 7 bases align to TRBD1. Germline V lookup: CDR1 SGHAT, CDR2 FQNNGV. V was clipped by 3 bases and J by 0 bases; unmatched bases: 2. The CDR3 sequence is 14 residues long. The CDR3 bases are TGTGCCAGCAGCTTGACAGGGCGCTCCTACGAGCAGTACTTC. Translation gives CASSLTGRSYEQYF.

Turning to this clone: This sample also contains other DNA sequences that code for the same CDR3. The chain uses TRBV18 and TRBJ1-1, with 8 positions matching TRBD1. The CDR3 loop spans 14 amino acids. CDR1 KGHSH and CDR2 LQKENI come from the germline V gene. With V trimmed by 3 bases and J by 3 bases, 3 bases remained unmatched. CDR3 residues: CASSPQGADTEAFF. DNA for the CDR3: TGTGCCAGCTCACCCCAGGGGGCCGACACTGAAGCTTTCTTT.

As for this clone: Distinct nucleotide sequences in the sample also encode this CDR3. The CDR3 DNA reads as TGCGCCAGCAGCTTGGTGGGGAAAGAGACCCAGTACTTC. Translating it yields CASSLVGKETQYF. The genes are TRBV5-1 and TRBJ2-5, with unresolved D. This CDR3 region has 13 residues. Germline V gives CDR1 SGHRS, CDR2 YFSETQ. Trimming removed 0 bases at V and 3 bases at J, with 6 bases between.

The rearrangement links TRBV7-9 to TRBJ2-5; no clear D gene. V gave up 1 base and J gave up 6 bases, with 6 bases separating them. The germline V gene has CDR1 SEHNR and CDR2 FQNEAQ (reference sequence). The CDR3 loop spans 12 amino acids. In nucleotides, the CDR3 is TGTGCCAGCAGCTTAGTAGGTCAGACCCAGTACTTC. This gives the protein CASSLVGQTQYF.

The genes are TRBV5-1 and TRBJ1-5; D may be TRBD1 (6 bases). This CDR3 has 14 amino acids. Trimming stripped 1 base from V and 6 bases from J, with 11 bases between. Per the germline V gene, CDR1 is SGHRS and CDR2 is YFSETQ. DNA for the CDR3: TGCGCCAGCAGCTTGTCGCAGGGGAGTCAGCCCCAGCATTTT. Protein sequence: CASSLSQGSQPQHF.

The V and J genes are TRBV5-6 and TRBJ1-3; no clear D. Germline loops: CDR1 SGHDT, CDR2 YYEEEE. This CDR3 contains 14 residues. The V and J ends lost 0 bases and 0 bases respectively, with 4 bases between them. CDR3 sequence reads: CASSLGRSGNTIYF. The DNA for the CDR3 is TGTGCCAGCAGCTTGGGTCGCTCTGGAAACACCATATATTTT.

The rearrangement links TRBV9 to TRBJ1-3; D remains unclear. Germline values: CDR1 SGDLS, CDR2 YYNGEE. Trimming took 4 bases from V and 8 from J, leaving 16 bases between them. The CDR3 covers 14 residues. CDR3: CASSSRTYWDTIYF. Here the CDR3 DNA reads TGTGCCAGCAGCTCAAGGACCTATTGGGACACCATATATTTT.

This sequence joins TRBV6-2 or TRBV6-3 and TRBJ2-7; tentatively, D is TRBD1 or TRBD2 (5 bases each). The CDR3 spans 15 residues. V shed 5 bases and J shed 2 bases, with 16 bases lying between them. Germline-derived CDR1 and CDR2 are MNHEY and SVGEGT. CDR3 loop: CASSNRDPVPYEQYF. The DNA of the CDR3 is TGTGCCAGCAGTAACCGGGACCCGGTGCCCTACGAGCAGTACTTC.

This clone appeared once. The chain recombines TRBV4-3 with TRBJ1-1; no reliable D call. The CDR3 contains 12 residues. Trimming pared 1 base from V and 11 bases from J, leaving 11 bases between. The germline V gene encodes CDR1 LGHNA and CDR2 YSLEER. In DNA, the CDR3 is TGCGCCAGCAGCCAAGGGTCGGATGTCGCTTTCTTT. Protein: CASSQGSDVAFF.

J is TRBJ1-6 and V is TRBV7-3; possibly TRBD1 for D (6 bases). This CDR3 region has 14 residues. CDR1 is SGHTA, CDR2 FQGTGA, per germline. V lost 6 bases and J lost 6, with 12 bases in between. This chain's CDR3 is CASSGGAGNSPLHF. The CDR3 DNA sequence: TGTGCCAGCAGTGGGGGGGCCGGTAATTCACCCCTCCACTTT. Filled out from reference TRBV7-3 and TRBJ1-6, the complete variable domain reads GAGVSQTPSNKVTEKGKYVELRCDPISGHTALYWYRQSLGQGPEFLIYFQGTGAADDSGLPNDRFFAVRPEGSVSTLKIQRTERGDSAVYLCASSGGAGNSPLHFGNGTRLTVT.

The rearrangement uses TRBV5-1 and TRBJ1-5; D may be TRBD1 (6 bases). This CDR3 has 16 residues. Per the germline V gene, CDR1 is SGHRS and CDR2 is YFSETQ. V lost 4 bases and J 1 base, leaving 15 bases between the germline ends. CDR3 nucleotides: TGCGCCAGCAGCCCAGGGGACATTTACAGCAATCAGCCCCAGCATTTT. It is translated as CASSPGDIYSNQPQHF. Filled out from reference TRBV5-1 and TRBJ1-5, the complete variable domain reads KAGVTQTPRYLIKTRGQQVTLSCSPISGHRSVSWYQQTPGQGLQFLFEYFSETQRNKGNFPGRFSGRQFSNSRSEMNVSTLELGDSALYLCASSPGDIYSNQPQHFGDGTRLSIL.

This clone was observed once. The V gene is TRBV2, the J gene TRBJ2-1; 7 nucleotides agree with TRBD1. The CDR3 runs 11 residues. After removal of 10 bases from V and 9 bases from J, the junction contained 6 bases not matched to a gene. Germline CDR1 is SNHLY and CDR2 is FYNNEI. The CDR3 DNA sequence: TGTGCCATCGACAGGGATCTTGAGCAGTTCTTC. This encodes CAIDRDLEQFF.

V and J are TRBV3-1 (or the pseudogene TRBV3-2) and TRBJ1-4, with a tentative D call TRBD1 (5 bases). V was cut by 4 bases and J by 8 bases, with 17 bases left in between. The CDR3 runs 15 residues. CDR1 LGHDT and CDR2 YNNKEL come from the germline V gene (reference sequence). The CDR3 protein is CASSRNRLKGEKLFF. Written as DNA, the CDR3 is TGTGCCAGCAGCCGGAACAGGCTCAAAGGGGAAAAACTGTTTTTT.

The CDR3 spells CASSSPSYGYTF. The CDR3 DNA reads TGTGCCAGCAGTTCCCCCAGCTATGGCTACACCTTC. V gene TRBV28 combines with J gene TRBJ1-2; D unclear. Trimming stripped 4 bases from V and 4 bases from J, with 7 bases between. The CDR3 runs to 12 residues. The germline CDR1 and CDR2 sequences are MDHEN and SYDVKM.

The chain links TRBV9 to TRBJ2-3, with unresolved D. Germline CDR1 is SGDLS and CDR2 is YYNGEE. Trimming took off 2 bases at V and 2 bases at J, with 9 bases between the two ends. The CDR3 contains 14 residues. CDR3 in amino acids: CASSVEGSTDTQYF. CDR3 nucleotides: TGTGCCAGCAGCGTGGAAGGCTCCACAGATACGCAGTATTTT.

The CDR3 sequence: CAIREVSPGELFF. The DNA for the CDR3 is TGTGCCATCAGGGAAGTTTCTCCCGGGGAGCTGTTTTTT. The chain combines TRBV10-3 with TRBJ2-2, with D unresolved. Per germline, CDR1 ENHRY and CDR2 SYGVKD. CDR3 length: 13 amino acids. Trimming shortened V by 6 bases and J by 6 bases, and 11 bases separated the two germline ends.

The CDR3 here is CASSQDSTGTDGYTF. In DNA, the CDR3 is TGTGCCAGCAGCCAAGATTCAACGGGAACCGATGGCTACACCTTC. The chain carries TRBV3-1 (or the pseudogene TRBV3-2) and TRBJ1-2; D gene unclear. The ends were cut back, 0 bases at V and 6 bases at J, with 14 bases in the middle. Germline CDR1 reads LGHDT; CDR2 reads YNNKEL (reference sequence). The CDR3 is 15 residues long.

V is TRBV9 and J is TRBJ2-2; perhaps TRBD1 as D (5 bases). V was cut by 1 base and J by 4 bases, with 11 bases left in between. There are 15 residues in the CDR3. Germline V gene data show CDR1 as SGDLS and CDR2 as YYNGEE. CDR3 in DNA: TGTGCCAGCAGCGTACAGGGTTCAAGCACCGGGGAGCTGTTTTTT. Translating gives CASSVQGSSTGELFF.

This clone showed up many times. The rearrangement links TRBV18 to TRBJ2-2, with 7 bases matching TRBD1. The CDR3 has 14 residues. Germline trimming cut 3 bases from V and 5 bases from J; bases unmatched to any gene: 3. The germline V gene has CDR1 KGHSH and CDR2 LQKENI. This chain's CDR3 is CASSPGQSTGELFF. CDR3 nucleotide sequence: TGTGCCAGCTCACCGGGACAGTCTACCGGGGAGCTGTTTTTT.